The sequence of this TCR beta chain was determined in a study of read filtering for tumor transcriptome and immune sequencing. V shed 1 base and J shed 0 bases, with 13 bases lying between them. Germline values: CDR1 SGHTA, CDR2 FQGNSA. The CDR3 length is 16 residues. This clonotype was counted ten times or more. The library was built from around 380 ng RNA with molecular barcoded adaptors for alpha/delta and beta/gamma chains. TCRdb re-analysed the reads in MiXCR, keeping a single row per CDR3 protein. Of more than 100,000 distinct CDR3 sequences detected, around 13% appear once; the ten largest clones hold just under 8.5%.

The chain recombines TRBV7-2 with TRBJ2-7; possible D gene TRBD2, 6 bases. The sequence came from a donor over 35 with multiple myeloma. Sequenced input: a population of CD138-negative cells sorted from bone marrow. The CDR3 loop reads CASSLELDYLSYEQYF. The CDR3 bases are TGTGCCAGCAGCTTAGAACTGGACTACCTCTCCTACGAGCAGTACTTC.